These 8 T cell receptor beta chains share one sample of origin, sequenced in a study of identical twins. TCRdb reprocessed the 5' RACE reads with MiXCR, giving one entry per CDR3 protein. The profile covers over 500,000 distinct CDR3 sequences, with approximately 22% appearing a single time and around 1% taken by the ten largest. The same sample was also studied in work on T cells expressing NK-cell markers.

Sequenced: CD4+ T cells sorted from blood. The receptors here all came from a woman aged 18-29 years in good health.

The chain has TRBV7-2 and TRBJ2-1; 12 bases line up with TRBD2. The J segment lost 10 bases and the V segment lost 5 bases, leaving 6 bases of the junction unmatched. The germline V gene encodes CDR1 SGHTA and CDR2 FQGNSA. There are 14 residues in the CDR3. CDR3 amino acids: CASSLTSGRGEQFF. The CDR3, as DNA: TGTGCCAGCAGCCTGACTAGCGGGAGAGGGGAGCAGTTCTTC. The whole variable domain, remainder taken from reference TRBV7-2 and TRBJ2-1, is GAGVSQSPSNKVTEKGKDVELRCDPISGHTALYWYRQSLGQGLEFLIYFQGNSAPDKSGLPSDRFSAERTGGSVSTLTIQRTQQEDSAVYLCASSLTSGRGEQFFGPGTRLTVL.

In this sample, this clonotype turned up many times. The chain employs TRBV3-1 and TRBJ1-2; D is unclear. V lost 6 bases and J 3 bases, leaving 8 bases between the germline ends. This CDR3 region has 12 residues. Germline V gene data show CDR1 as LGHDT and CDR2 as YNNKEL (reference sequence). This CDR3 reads CASSTRHYGYTF. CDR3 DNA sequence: TGTGCCAGCAGTACAAGGCACTATGGCTACACCTTC.

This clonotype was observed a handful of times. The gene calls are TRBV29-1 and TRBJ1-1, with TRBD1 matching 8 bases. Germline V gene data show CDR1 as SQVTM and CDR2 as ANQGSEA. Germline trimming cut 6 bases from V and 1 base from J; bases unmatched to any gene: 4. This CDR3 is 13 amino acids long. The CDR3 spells CSVSGGPNTEAFF. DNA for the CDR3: TGCAGCGTATCAGGGGGCCCGAACACTGAAGCTTTCTTT. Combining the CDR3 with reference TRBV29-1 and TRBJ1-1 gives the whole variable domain SAVISQKPSRDICQRGTSLTIQCQVDSQVTMMFWYRQQPGQSLTLIATANQGSEATYESGFVIDKFPISRPNLTFSTLTVSNMSPEDSSIYLCSVSGGPNTEAFFGQGTRLTVV.

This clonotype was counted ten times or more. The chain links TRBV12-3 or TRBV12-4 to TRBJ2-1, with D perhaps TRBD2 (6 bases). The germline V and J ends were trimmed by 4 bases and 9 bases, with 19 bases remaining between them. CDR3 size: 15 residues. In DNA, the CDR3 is TGTGCCAGCAGTTGGCAAGAAGGGACTCGGGGTGAGCAGTTCTTC. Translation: CASSWQEGTRGEQFF.

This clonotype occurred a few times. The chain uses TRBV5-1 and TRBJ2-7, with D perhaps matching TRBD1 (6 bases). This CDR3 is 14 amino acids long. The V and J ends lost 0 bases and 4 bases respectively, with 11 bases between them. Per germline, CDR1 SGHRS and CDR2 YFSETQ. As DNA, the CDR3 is TGCGCCAGCAGCTTGGACAGGGCCCGGTACGAGCAGTACTTC. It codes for CASSLDRARYEQYF.

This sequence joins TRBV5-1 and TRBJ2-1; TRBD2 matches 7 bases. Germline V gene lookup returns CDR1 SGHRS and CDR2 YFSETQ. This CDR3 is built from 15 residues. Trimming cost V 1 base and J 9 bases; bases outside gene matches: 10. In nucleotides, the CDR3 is TGCGCCAGCAGCTTGATCGGGCGGGAGTTTGGTGAGCAGTTCTTC. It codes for CASSLIGREFGEQFF.

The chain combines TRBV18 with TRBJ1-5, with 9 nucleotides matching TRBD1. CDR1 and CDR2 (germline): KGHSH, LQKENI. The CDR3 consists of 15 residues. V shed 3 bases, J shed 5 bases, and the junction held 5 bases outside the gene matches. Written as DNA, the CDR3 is TGTGCCAGCTCACCGAGTACAGGGGGCTATCAGCCCCAGCATTTT. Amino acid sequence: CASSPSTGGYQPQHF.

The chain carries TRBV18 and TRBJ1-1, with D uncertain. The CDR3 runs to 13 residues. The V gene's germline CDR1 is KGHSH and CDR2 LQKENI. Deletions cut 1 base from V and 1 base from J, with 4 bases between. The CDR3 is CASSPLKNTEAFF. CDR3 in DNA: TGTGCCAGCTCACCACTGAAGAACACTGAAGCTTTCTTT.